This TCR beta chain was identified during a study of T cells in Graves' hyperthyroidism and ophthalmopathy. Thyroid ultrasound, orbital computed tomography, clinical symptoms, and serum thyroxine and TRAb underpinned diagnoses. Authors of the study amplified TCR beta CDR3 regions from RNA transcripts. TCR CDR3 underwent first-round RT-PCR with the HTBI primer set. Using its own MiXCR run on the multiplex PCR reads, TCRdb lists one record per CDR3 protein. This table holds about 500,000 distinct CDR3 sequences, under 20% found once. The germline V gene encodes CDR1 SNHLY and CDR2 FYNNEI. This CDR3 spans 13 amino acids. Trimming shortened V by 8 bases and J by 1 base, and 11 bases separated the two germline ends.

The genes are TRBV2 and TRBJ2-5, with D possibly called TRBD1 or TRBD2 (5 bases each). This sequence was found in a woman younger than 30 with Graves' ophthalmopathy. The sequenced material came from blood. This CDR3 reads CASEGQPQETQYF. CDR3 nucleotides: TGTGCCAGCGAGGGGCAGCCCCAAGAGACCCAGTACTTC. The variable domain in full, with the rest retrieved from reference TRBV2 and TRBJ2-5, is EPEVTQTPSHQVTQMGQEVILRCVPISNHLYFYWYRQILGQKVEFLVSFYNNEISEKSEIFDDQFSVERPDGSNFTLKIRSTKLEDSAMYFCASEGQPQETQYFGPGTRLLVL.